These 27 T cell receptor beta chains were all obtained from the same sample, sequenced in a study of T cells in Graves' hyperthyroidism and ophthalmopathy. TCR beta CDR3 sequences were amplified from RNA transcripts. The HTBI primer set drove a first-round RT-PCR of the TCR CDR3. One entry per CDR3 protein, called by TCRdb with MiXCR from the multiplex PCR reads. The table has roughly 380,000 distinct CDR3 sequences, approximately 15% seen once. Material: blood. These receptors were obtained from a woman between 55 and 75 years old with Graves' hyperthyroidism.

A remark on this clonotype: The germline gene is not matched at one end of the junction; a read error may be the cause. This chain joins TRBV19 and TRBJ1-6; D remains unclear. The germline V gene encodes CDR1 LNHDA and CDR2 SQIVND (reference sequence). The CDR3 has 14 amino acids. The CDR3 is CASRISGKDSPLHF. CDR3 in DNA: TGTGCCAGTCGTATTTCGGGGAAAGATTCACCCCTCCACTTT. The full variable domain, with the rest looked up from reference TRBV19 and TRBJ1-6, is DGGITQSPKYLFRKEGQNVTLSCEQNLNHDAMYWYRQDPGQGLRLIYYSQIVNDFQKGDIAEGYSVSREKKESFPLTVTSAQKNPTAFYLCASRISGKDSPLHFGNGTRLTVT.

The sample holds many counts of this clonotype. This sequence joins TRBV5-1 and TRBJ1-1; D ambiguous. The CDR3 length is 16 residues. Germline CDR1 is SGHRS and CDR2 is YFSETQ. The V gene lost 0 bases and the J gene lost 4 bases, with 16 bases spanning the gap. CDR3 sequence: CASSLGAHLVGTEAFF. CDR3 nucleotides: TGCGCCAGCAGCTTGGGTGCCCACCTAGTGGGCACTGAAGCTTTCTTT.

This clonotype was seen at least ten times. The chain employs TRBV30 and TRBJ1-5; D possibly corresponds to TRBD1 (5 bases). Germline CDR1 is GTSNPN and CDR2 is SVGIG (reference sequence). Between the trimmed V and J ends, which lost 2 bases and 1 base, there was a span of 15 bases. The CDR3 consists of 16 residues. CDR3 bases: TGTGCCTGGAGTCCCCCCGGGGGGGAAAGCAATCAGCCCCAGCATTTT. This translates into CAWSPPGGESNQPQHF.

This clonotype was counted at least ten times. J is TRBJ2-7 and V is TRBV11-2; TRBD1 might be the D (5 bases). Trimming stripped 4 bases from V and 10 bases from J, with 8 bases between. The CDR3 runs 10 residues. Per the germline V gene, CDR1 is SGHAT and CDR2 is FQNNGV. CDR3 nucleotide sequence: TGTGCCAGCAGCTCCGGACACCAGTACTTC. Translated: CASSSGHQYF.

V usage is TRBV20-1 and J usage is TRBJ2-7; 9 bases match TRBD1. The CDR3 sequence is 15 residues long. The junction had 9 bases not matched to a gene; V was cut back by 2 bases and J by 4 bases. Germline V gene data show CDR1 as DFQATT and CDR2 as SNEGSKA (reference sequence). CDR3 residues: CSARPMTGGDYEQYF. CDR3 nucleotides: TGCAGTGCTAGACCCATGACAGGGGGGGATTACGAGCAGTACTTC.

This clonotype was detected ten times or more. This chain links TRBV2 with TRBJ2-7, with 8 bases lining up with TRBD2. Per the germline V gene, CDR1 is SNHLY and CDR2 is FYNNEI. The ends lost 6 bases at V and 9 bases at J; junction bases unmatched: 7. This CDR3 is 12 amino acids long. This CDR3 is CASSGSGGAQYF. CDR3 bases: TGTGCCAGCAGCGGAAGCGGGGGAGCGCAGTACTTC.

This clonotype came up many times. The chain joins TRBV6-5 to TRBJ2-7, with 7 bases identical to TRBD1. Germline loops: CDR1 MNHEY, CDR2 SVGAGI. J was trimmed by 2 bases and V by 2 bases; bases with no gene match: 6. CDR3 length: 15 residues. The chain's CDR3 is CASSYPGTETYEQYF. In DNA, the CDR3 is TGTGCCAGCAGTTACCCCGGGACAGAGACCTACGAGCAGTACTTC.

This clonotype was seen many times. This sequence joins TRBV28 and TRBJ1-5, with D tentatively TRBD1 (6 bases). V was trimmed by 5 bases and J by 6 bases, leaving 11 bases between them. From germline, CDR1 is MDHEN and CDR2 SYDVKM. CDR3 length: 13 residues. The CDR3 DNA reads TGTGCCAGCAGTCAGGGGATGGTTCAGCCCCAGCATTTT. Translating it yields CASSQGMVQPQHF. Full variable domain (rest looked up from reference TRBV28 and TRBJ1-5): DVKVTQSSRYLVKRTGEKVFLECVQDMDHENMFWYRQDPGLGLRLIYFSYDVKMKEKGDIPEGYSVSREKKERFSLILESASTNQTSMYLCASSQGMVQPQHFGDGTRLSIL.

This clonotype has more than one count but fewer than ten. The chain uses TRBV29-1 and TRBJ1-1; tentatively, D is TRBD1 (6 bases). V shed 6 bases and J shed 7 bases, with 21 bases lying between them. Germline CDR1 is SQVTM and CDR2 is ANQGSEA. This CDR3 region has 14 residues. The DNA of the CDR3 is TGCAGCGTGGGGAGGGGGGCGGAGGATGGTGAAGCTTTCTTT. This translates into CSVGRGAEDGEAFF.

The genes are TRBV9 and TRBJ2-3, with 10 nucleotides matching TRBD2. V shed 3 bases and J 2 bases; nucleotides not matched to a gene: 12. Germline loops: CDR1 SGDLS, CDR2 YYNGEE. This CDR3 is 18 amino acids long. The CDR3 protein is CASSAARGGLALTDTQYF. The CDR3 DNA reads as TGTGCCAGCAGCGCCGCCCGGGGGGGACTAGCGCTCACAGATACGCAGTATTTT.

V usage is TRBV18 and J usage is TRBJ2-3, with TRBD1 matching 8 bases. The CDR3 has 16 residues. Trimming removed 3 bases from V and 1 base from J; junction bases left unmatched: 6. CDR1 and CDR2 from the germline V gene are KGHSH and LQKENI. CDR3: CASSPRGRGGTDTQYF. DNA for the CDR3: TGTGCCAGCTCACCCAGGGGGCGAGGAGGCACAGATACGCAGTATTTT.

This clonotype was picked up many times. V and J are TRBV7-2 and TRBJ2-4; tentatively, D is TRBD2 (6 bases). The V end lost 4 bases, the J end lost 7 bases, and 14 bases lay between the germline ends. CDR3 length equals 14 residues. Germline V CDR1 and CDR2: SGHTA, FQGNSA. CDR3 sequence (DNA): TGTGCCAGCAGCTCCGGCGGGATGGGGAACATTCAGTACTTC. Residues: CASSSGGMGNIQYF.

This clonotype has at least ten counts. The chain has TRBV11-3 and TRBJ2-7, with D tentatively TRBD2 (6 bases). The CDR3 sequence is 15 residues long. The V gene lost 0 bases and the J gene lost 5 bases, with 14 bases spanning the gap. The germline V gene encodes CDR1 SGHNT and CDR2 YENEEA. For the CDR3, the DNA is TGTGCCAGCAGCTTAGACGGGACTCCCGACCACGAGCAGTACTTC. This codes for CASSLDGTPDHEQYF.

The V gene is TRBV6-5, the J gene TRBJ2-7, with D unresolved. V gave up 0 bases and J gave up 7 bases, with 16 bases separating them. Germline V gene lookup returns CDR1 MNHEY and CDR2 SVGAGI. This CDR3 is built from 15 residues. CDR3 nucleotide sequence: TGTGCCAGCAGTTACTCAGTTCAACCACCTGGGGAGCAGTACTTC. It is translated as CASSYSVQPPGEQYF.

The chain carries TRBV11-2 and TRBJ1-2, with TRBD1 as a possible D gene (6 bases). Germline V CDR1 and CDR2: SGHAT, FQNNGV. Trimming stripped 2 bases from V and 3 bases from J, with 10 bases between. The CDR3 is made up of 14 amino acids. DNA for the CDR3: TGTGCCAGCAGCTTACAGGGGTTTGACTATGGCTACACCTTC. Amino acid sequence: CASSLQGFDYGYTF.

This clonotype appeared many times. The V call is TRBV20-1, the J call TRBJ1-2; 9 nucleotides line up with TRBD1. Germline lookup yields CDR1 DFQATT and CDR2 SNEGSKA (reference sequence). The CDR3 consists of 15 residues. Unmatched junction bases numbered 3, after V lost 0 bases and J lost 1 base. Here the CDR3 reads CSAREDRGGNYGYTF. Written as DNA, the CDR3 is TGCAGTGCTAGAGAGGACAGGGGAGGTAACTATGGCTACACCTTC.

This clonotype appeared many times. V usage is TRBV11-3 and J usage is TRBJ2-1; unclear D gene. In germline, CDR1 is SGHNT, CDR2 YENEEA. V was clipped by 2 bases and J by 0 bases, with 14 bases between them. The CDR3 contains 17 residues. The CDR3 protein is CASSLQSRLSSYNEQFF. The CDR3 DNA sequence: TGTGCCAGCAGCTTACAGTCCAGGTTGAGCTCCTACAATGAGCAGTTCTTC. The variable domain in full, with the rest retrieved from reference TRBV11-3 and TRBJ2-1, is EAGVVQSPRYKIIEKKQPVAFWCNPISGHNTLYWYLQNLGQGPELLIRYENEEAVDDSQLPKDRFSAERLKGVDSTLKIQPAELGDSAVYLCASSLQSRLSSYNEQFFGPGTRLTVL.

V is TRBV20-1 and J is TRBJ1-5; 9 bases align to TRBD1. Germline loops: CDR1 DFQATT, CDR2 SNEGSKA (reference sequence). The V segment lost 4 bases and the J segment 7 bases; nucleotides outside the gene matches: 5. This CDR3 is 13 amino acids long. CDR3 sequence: CSAKGQGSQPQHF. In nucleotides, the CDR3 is TGCAGTGCTAAGGGACAGGGATCCCAGCCCCAGCATTTT.

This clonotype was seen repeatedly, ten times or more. CDR3 region: CASSPGPSDNEQFF. CDR3 DNA: TGCGCCAGCAGCCCTGGACCCTCAGACAATGAGCAGTTCTTC. This chain connects TRBV5-1 to TRBJ2-1, with D unresolved. V was trimmed by 4 bases and J by 5 bases, leaving 13 bases between them. This CDR3 contains 14 residues. The germline V gene has CDR1 SGHRS and CDR2 YFSETQ. Together with reference TRBV5-1 and TRBJ2-1, the CDR3 gives the full variable domain: KAGVTQTPRYLIKTRGQQVTLSCSPISGHRSVSWYQQTPGQGLQFLFEYFSETQRNKGNFPGRFSGRQFSNSRSEMNVSTLELGDSALYLCASSPGPSDNEQFFGPGTRLTVL.

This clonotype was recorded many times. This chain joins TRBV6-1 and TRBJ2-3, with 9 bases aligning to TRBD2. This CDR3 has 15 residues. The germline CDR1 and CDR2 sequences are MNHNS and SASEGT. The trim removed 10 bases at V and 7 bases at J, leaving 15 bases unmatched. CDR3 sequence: CATSTSGSIGHTQYF. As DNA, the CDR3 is TGTGCCACCTCGACTAGCGGTTCAATCGGCCATACGCAGTATTTT.

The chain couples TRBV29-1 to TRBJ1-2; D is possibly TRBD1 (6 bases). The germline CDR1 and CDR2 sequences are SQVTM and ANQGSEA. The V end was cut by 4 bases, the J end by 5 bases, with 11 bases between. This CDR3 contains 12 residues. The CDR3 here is CSVGQELYGYTF. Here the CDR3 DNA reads TGCAGCGTTGGACAGGAACTATATGGCTACACCTTC. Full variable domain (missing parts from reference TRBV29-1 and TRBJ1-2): SAVISQKPSRDICQRGTSLTIQCQVDSQVTMMFWYRQQPGQSLTLIATANQGSEATYESGFVIDKFPISRPNLTFSTLTVSNMSPEDSSIYLCSVGQELYGYTFGSGTRLTVV.

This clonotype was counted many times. CDR3 coding DNA: TGTGCCATCAGTGAACGGGACAGAATGAACACTGAAGCTTTCTTT. Its protein is CAISERDRMNTEAFF. V is TRBV10-3 and J is TRBJ1-1, with 7 bases aligning to TRBD1. CDR1 and CDR2 (germline): ENHRY, SYGVKD. There are 15 residues in the CDR3. Trimming cost V 3 bases and J 0 bases; bases outside gene matches: 4.

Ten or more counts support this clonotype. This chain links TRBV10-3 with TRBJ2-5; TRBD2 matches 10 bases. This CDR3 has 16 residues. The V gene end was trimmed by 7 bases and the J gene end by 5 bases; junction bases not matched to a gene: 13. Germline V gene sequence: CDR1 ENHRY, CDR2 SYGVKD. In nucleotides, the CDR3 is TGTGCCATCAAGGACTTTATAGCGGGAGGACAGGAGACCCAGTACTTC. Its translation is CAIKDFIAGGQETQYF.

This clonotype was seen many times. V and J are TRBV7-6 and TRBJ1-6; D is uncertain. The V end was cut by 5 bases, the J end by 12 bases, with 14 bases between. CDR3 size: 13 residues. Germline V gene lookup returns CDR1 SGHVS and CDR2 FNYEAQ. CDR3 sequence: CASSLIQEGPLHF. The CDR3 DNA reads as TGTGCCAGCAGCCTAATCCAGGAAGGACCCCTCCACTTT. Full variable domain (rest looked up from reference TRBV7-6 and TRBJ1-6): GAGVSQSPRYKVTKRGQDVALRCDPISGHVSLYWYRQALGQGPEFLTYFNYEAQQDKSGLPNDRFSAERPEGSISTLTIQRTEQRDSAMYRCASSLIQEGPLHFGNGTRLTVT.

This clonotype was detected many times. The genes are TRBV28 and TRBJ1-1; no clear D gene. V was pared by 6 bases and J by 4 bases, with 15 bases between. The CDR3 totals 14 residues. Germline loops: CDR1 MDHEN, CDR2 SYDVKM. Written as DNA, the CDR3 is TGTGCCAGCAGCCCAGCCTGGAGTTCCACTGAAGCTTTCTTT. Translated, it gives CASSPAWSSTEAFF.

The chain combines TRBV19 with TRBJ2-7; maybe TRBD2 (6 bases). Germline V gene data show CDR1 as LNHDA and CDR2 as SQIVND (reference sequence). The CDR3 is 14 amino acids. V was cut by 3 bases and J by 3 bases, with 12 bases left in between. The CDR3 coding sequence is TGTGCCAGTAGTATGAGACTAGAGATCTACGAGCAGTACTTC. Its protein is CASSMRLEIYEQYF. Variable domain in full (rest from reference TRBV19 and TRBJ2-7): DGGITQSPKYLFRKEGQNVTLSCEQNLNHDAMYWYRQDPGQGLRLIYYSQIVNDFQKGDIAEGYSVSREKKESFPLTVTSAQKNPTAFYLCASSMRLEIYEQYFGPGTRLTVT.

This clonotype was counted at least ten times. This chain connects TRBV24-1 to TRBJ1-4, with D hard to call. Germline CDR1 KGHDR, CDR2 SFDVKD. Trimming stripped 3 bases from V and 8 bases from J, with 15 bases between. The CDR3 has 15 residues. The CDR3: CATSDRGSEGEKLFF. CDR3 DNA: TGTGCCACCAGTGATAGAGGATCGGAAGGGGAAAAACTGTTTTTT.